The 26 T cell receptor beta chains below come from one sample, sequenced in a study of blood T cell repertoires in COVID-19. Here immunoSEQ multiplex PCR was the method, and the copy in TCRdb shows in-frame clones only, minus some. Of approximately 200,000 clones listed, approximately 84% are singletons. Sequenced material: peripheral blood. These receptor sequences come from a woman in her sixties or seventies with acute or convalescent COVID-19.

The chain has TRBV30 and TRBJ1-2; 9 nucleotides line up with TRBD1. Germline assignment: CDR1 GTSNPN and CDR2 SVGIG (reference sequence). The CDR3 is made up of 17 amino acids. With V trimmed by 7 bases and J by 8 bases, 23 bases remained unmatched. CDR3 coding DNA: TGTGCCTTGGAGCCAACAACCCGGGACAGGGAGGTGGGAGGCTACACCTTC. This translates into CALEPTTRDREVGGYTF.

V is TRBV19 and J is TRBJ1-1; tentative D call: TRBD1 (6 bases). The CDR3 is 17 residues long. V lost 3 bases to trimming and J lost 4 bases, with 21 bases between them. The V gene's germline CDR1 is LNHDA and CDR2 SQIVND (reference sequence). The DNA for the CDR3 is TGTGCCAGTAGTATGGCGACAGTGGCACAAGGGGGCACTGAAGCTTTCTTT. Its protein product is CASSMATVAQGGTEAFF.

V gene TRBV15 combines with J gene TRBJ2-3; D uncertain. The CDR3 covers 15 residues. From germline, CDR1 is LNHNV and CDR2 YYDKDF (reference sequence). V was pared by 6 bases and J by 2 bases, with 15 bases between. The CDR3 here is CATSSNLWATDTQYF. The DNA of the CDR3 is TGTGCCACCAGTTCTAACTTGTGGGCCACAGATACGCAGTATTTT.

V gene TRBV14 combines with J gene TRBJ2-5; 7 bases agree with TRBD2. Germline loops: CDR1 SGHDN, CDR2 FVKESK. Trimming cost V 0 bases and J 4 bases; bases outside gene matches: 5. This CDR3 has 15 residues. The chain's CDR3 is CASSQDRTRRETQYF. The CDR3 nucleotides are TGTGCCAGCAGCCAAGACCGGACTAGGCGAGAGACCCAGTACTTC.

The rearrangement joins TRBV28 to TRBJ1-1; D is undetermined. V dropped 2 bases and J dropped 0 bases, with 10 bases sitting between them. Per germline, CDR1 MDHEN and CDR2 SYDVKM. The CDR3 spans 15 residues. CDR3 DNA: TGTGCCAGCAGTTTAGTTGCAGGAATGAACACTGAAGCTTTCTTT. The encoded protein is CASSLVAGMNTEAFF.

The chain uses TRBV5-4 and TRBJ1-2; D is unclear. Germline values: CDR1 SGHNT, CDR2 YYREEE (reference sequence). Trimming pared 4 bases from V and 5 bases from J, leaving 15 bases between. The CDR3 is made up of 14 amino acids. This CDR3 is CASSHRLDHYGYTF. In DNA form, the CDR3 reads TGTGCCAGCAGCCACCGACTCGACCATTATGGCTACACCTTC.

The chain joins TRBV10-3 to TRBJ1-2; the match to TRBD1 covers 8 bases. This CDR3 comprises 17 residues. Trimming took 0 bases from V and 0 from J; bases not matched to a gene: 6. Germline V gene data show CDR1 as ENHRY and CDR2 as SYGVKD. The chain's CDR3 is CAISESRGRGTNYGYTF. CDR3 DNA sequence: TGTGCCATCAGTGAGTCCAGGGGGCGCGGGACTAACTATGGCTACACCTTC.

V and J are TRBV30 and TRBJ1-4; 8 positions agree with TRBD1. The CDR3 is made up of 13 amino acids. The V gene's germline CDR1 is GTSNPN and CDR2 SVGIG (reference sequence). CDR3 residues: CARGDRQGEKLFF. The CDR3 DNA is TGTGCTCGGGGGGACAGGCAAGGTGAAAAACTGTTTTTT. The full variable domain, with the rest looked up from reference TRBV30 and TRBJ1-4, is SQTIHQWPATLVQPVGSPLSLECTVEGTSNPNLYWYRQAAGRGLQLLFYSVGIGQISSEVPQNLSASRPQDRQFILSSKKLLLSDSGFYLCARGDRQGEKLFFGSGTQLSVL.

This chain uses TRBV9 with TRBJ2-1, with 12 bases fitting TRBD2. Germline lookup yields CDR1 SGDLS and CDR2 YYNGEE. The CDR3 is 17 amino acids. V trimming: 0 bases; J trimming: 4 bases; junction bases outside the gene matches: 5. The CDR3 DNA sequence: TGTGCCAGCAGCGTAGGGGCCGGGACTAGCGGGTACAATGAGCAGTTCTTC. Protein: CASSVGAGTSGYNEQFF. Full variable domain (rest looked up from reference TRBV9 and TRBJ2-1): DSGVTQTPKHLITATGQRVTLRCSPRSGDLSVYWYQQSLDQGLQFLIQYYNGEERAKGNILERFSAQQFPDLHSELNLSSLELGDSALYFCASSVGAGTSGYNEQFFGPGTRLTVL.

J is TRBJ1-2 and V is TRBV5-8; TRBD1 agrees at 8 bases. This CDR3 has 14 residues. Trimming took 2 bases from V and 8 from J; bases not matched to a gene: 8. CDR1 SGHTS and CDR2 YDEGEE come from the germline V gene. The CDR3 region is CASSLPSGGYGYTF. The CDR3 nucleotides read TGTGCCAGCAGCTTACCTTCAGGGGGCTACGGCTACACCTTC.

This clone showed up just once. The V gene is TRBV19, the J gene TRBJ1-2; D call uncertain. There are 13 residues in the CDR3. V shed 6 bases and J shed 8 bases, with 16 bases lying between them. Looked up from germline, CDR1 is LNHDA and CDR2 is SQIVND (reference sequence). DNA of the CDR3: TGTGCCAGTAGGCCCCTGGGCAAATCAGGCTACACCTTC. Amino acids: CASRPLGKSGYTF.

The chain uses TRBV12-3 or TRBV12-4 and TRBJ2-1; D is unresolved. V was shortened by 5 bases and J by 12 bases, with 14 bases between the two germline ends. This CDR3 spans 12 amino acids. CDR3 DNA: TGTGCCAGCAGTCCTGACATCTTAGGGCAGTTCTTC. It specifies CASSPDILGQFF.

Worth noting for this clone: Other DNA sequences from this sample encode an identical CDR3 as well. The V call is TRBV28, the J call TRBJ1-1, with 8 nucleotides matching TRBD1. Germline V lookup: CDR1 MDHEN, CDR2 SYDVKM. The CDR3 sequence is 13 residues long. Germline trimming cut 5 bases from V and 4 bases from J; bases unmatched to any gene: 3. The CDR3 DNA is TGTGCCAGCAGTCTAGACAGGGGCACTGAAGCTTTCTTT. Its translation is CASSLDRGTEAFF. The variable domain in full, with the rest retrieved from reference TRBV28 and TRBJ1-1, is DVKVTQSSRYLVKRTGEKVFLECVQDMDHENMFWYRQDPGLGLRLIYFSYDVKMKEKGDIPEGYSVSREKKERFSLILESASTNQTSMYLCASSLDRGTEAFFGQGTRLTVV.

The chain recombines TRBV7-9 with TRBJ2-1, with TRBD2 identical over 8 bases. The CDR3 covers 14 residues. Germline loops: CDR1 SEHNR, CDR2 FQNEAQ (reference sequence). The ends lost 5 bases at V and 7 bases at J; junction bases unmatched: 7. In nucleotides, the CDR3 is TGTGCCAGCAGCCAGAGTGGCGGGGGGAATGAGCAGTTCTTC. It is translated as CASSQSGGGNEQFF.

The V call is TRBV27, the J call TRBJ2-7; 12 bases map to TRBD2. Germline V gene sequence: CDR1 MNHEY, CDR2 SMNVEV (reference sequence). V gave up 6 bases and J gave up 3 bases; unmatched junction bases: 3. The CDR3 runs to 14 residues. CDR3 DNA: TGTGCCAGCAGACGGACTAGCGGGGTCTACGAGCAGTACTTC. Protein product: CASRRTSGVYEQYF.

The chain combines TRBV5-1 with TRBJ2-1; 8 positions agree with TRBD2. The germline V gene has CDR1 SGHRS and CDR2 YFSETQ. This CDR3 contains 16 residues. After removal of 0 bases from V and 3 bases from J, the junction contained 5 bases not matched to a gene. DNA for the CDR3: TGCGCCAGCAGCTTGGGGACTAGCCTAAACTACAATGAGCAGTTCTTC. Protein: CASSLGTSLNYNEQFF.

The J gene is TRBJ2-1, the V gene TRBV6-4; 9 nucleotides agree with TRBD2. Trimming removed 3 bases from V and 3 bases from J; junction bases left unmatched: 3. From germline, CDR1 is MRHNA and CDR2 SNTAGT. The length of the CDR3 is 15 residues. CDR3 sequence (DNA): TGTGCCAGCAGTGAGGTGCGGGGGGGCTACAATGAGCAGTTCTTC. Translated, it gives CASSEVRGGYNEQFF.

This clone showed up just once. The rearrangement uses TRBV10-1 and TRBJ2-6; D is ambiguous. The CDR3 covers 19 residues. The V end lost 3 bases, the J end lost 0 bases, and 18 bases lay between the germline ends. From germline, CDR1 is WNHNN and CDR2 SYGVQD (reference sequence). Here the CDR3 DNA reads TGCGCCAGCAGTGACCCTCGAAGCCCTCCTTACTCTGGGGCCAACGTCCTGACTTTC. This translates into CASSDPRSPPYSGANVLTF.

The chain uses TRBV19 and TRBJ1-5, with 12 bases fitting TRBD1. Unmatched junction bases numbered 6, after V lost 3 bases and J lost 6 bases. This CDR3 has 16 residues. Germline V gene lookup returns CDR1 LNHDA and CDR2 SQIVND (reference sequence). CDR3 in amino acids: CASSIPGQGARQPQHF. The CDR3 nucleotides read TGTGCCAGTAGTATCCCGGGACAGGGGGCTCGTCAGCCCCAGCATTTT.

The V call is TRBV5-1, the J call TRBJ1-1; D uncertain. CDR1 and CDR2 from the germline V gene are SGHRS and YFSETQ. Trimming stripped 4 bases from V and 8 bases from J, with 12 bases between. The CDR3 consists of 12 residues. The CDR3 coding sequence is TGCGCCAGCAGCGGGCCCGGGAGGGAAGCTTTCTTT. Translated, it gives CASSGPGREAFF.

CDR3: CASSFGWQGGFGGTGELFF. DNA for the CDR3: TGCGCCAGCAGCTTCGGCTGGCAGGGAGGTTTCGGGGGCACCGGGGAGCTGTTTTTT. The chain is built from TRBV5-1 and TRBJ2-2; possible D gene TRBD2, 6 bases. The CDR3 is made up of 19 amino acids. Germline V CDR1 and CDR2: SGHRS, YFSETQ. Trimming cost V 2 bases and J 4 bases, with 24 bases left between them. The complete variable domain, with remaining parts taken from reference TRBV5-1 and TRBJ2-2, reads KAGVTQTPRYLIKTRGQQVTLSCSPISGHRSVSWYQQTPGQGLQFLFEYFSETQRNKGNFPGRFSGRQFSNSRSEMNVSTLELGDSALYLCASSFGWQGGFGGTGELFFGEGSRLTVL.

The V call is TRBV16, the J call TRBJ1-4; tentative D call: TRBD1 (6 bases). The CDR3 spans 15 residues. The germline V gene has CDR1 KGHSY and CDR2 FQNENV. V gave up 4 bases and J gave up 4 bases, with 13 bases separating them. The CDR3 nucleotides read TGTGCCAGCAGCCGGCGGGGGGCGAGTAATGAAAAACTGTTTTTT. Its protein product is CASSRRGASNEKLFF.

The V gene is TRBV6-5, the J gene TRBJ2-7; 7 bases fit TRBD2. V trimming: 2 bases; J trimming: 3 bases; junction bases outside the gene matches: 7. Germline assignment: CDR1 MNHEY and CDR2 SVGAGI. The CDR3 runs 15 residues. The CDR3, as DNA: TGTGCCAGCAGTTACCGGAGGACTAGGGGCTACGAGCAGTACTTC. It encodes CASSYRRTRGYEQYF.

The V and J genes are TRBV7-9 and TRBJ1-4; D call uncertain. Between the trimmed V and J ends, which lost 5 bases and 0 bases, there was a span of 19 bases. This CDR3 is 18 amino acids long. CDR1 and CDR2 from the germline V gene are SEHNR and FQNEAQ (reference sequence). Here the CDR3 reads CASSPLGVVGATNEKLFF. Written as DNA, the CDR3 is TGTGCCAGCAGCCCCCTCGGGGTAGTTGGAGCAACTAATGAAAAACTGTTTTTT. The whole variable domain, filled in from reference TRBV7-9 and TRBJ1-4, reads DTGVSQNPRHKITKRGQNVTFRCDPISEHNRLYWYRQTLGQGPEFLTYFQNEAQLEKSRLLSDRFSAERPKGSFSTLEIQRTEQGDSAMYLCASSPLGVVGATNEKLFFGSGTQLSVL.

The J gene is TRBJ1-2, the V gene TRBV28, with 8 positions matching TRBD1. Germline CDR1 is MDHEN and CDR2 is SYDVKM. The V segment lost 3 bases and the J segment 4 bases; nucleotides outside the gene matches: 13. The CDR3 consists of 17 residues. In DNA, the CDR3 is TGTGCCAGCAGTTTCGGGACAGGCACCTACAATTTCTATGGCTACACCTTC. This codes for CASSFGTGTYNFYGYTF.

V and J are TRBV5-6 and TRBJ1-1, with D possibly matching TRBD1 (5 bases). The V gene lost 4 bases and the J gene lost 10 bases, with 14 bases spanning the gap. The CDR3 extends over 12 amino acids. The germline V gene has CDR1 SGHDT and CDR2 YYEEEE. The CDR3 DNA reads TGTGCCAGCAGCCAGGACAAATTAAGAGCTTTCTTT. Its protein product is CASSQDKLRAFF.